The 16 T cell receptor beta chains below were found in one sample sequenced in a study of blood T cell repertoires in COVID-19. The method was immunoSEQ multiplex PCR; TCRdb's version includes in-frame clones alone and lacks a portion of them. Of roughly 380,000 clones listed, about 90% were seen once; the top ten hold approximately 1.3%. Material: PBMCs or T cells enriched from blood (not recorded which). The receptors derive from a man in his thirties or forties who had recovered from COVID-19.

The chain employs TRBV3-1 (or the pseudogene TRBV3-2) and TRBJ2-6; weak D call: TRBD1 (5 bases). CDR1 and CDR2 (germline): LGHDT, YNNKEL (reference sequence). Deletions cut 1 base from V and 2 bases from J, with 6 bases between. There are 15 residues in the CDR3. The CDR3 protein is CASSQGGPGANVLTF. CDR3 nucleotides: TGTGCCAGCAGCCAAGGGGGCCCTGGGGCCAACGTCCTGACTTTC.

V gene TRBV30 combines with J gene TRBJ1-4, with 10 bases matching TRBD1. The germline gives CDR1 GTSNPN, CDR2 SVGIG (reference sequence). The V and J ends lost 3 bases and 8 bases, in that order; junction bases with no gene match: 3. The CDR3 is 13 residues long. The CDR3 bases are TGTGCCTGGAGGGGACAGGGGCTGGAAAAACTGTTTTTT. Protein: CAWRGQGLEKLFF.

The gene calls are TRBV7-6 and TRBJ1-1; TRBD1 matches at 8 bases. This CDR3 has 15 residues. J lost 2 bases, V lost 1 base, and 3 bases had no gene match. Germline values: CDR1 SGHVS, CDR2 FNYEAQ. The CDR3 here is CASSLGGTGNTEAFF. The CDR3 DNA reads TGTGCCAGCAGCTTAGGAGGGACAGGCAACACTGAAGCTTTCTTT.

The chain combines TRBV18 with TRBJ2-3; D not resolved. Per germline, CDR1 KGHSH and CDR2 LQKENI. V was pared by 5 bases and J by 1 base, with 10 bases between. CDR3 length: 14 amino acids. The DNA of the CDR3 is TGTGCCAGCTCAGAAGCTTACGGCACAGATACGCAGTATTTT. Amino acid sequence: CASSEAYGTDTQYF.

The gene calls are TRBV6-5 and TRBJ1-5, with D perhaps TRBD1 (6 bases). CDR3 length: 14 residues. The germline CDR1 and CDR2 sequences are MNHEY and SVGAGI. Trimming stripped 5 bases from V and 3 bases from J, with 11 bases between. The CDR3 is CASSKDRDNQPQHF. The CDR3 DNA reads TGTGCCAGCAGTAAGGACAGAGACAATCAGCCCCAGCATTTT.

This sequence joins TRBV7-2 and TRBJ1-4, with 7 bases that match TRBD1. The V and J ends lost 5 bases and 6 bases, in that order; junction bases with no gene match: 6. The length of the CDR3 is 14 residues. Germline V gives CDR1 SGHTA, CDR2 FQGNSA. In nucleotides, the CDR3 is TGTGCCAGCAGCCTGCAGGGGGTTTATGAAAAACTGTTTTTT. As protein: CASSLQGVYEKLFF.

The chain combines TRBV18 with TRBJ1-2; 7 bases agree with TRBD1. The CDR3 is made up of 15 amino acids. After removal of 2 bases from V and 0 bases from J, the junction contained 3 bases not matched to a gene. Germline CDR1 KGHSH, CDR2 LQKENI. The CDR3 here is CASSPTGTANYGYTF. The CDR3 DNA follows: TGTGCCAGCTCACCAACCGGGACAGCTAACTATGGCTACACCTTC.

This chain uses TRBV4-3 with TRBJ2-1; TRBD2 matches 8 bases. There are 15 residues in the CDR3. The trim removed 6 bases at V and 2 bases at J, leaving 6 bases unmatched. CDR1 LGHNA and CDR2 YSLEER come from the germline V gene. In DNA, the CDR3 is TGCGCCAGCAGATTAAGCGGGGGCCCCTACAATGAGCAGTTCTTC. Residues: CASRLSGGPYNEQFF.

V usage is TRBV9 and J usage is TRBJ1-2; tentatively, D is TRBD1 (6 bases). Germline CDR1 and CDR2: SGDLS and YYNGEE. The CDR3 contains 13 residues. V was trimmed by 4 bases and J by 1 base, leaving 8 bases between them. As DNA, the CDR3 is TGTGCCAGCAGCACACAGGGTAACTATGGCTACACCTTC. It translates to CASSTQGNYGYTF.

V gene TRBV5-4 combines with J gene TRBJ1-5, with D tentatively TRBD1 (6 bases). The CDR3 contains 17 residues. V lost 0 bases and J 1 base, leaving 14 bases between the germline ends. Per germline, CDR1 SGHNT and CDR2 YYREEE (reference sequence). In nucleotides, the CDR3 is TGTGCCAGCAGCTTGGGAGGGTCAGGGGCGAGCAATCAGCCCCAGCATTTT. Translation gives CASSLGGSGASNQPQHF.

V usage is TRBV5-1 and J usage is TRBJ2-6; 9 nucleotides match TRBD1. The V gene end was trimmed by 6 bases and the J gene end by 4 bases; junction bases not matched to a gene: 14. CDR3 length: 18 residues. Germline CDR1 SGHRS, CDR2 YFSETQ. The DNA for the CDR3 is TGCGCCAGCAATTCGGGACAGGGTATATTTATGGGGGCCAACGTCCTGACTTTC. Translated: CASNSGQGIFMGANVLTF.

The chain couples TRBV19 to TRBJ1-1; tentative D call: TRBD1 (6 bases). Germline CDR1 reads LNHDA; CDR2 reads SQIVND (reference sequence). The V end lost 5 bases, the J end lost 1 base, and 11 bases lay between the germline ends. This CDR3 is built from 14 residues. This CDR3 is CASSSRQANTEAFF. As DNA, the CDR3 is TGTGCCAGTAGTTCAAGACAGGCGAACACTGAAGCTTTCTTT.

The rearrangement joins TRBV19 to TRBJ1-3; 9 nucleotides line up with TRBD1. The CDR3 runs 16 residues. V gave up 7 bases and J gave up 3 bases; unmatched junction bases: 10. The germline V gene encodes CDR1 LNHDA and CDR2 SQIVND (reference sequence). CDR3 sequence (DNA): TGTGCCAGTAATCCTAACAGGGGGCTTGGTGGAAACACCATATATTTT. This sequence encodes CASNPNRGLGGNTIYF.

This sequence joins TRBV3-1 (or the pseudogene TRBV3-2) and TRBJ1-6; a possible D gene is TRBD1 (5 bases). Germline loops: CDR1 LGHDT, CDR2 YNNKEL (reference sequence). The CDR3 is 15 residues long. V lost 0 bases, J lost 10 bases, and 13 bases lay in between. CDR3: CASSQDRVLLSPLHF. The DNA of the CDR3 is TGTGCCAGCAGCCAAGACAGGGTTCTACTATCACCCCTCCACTTT.

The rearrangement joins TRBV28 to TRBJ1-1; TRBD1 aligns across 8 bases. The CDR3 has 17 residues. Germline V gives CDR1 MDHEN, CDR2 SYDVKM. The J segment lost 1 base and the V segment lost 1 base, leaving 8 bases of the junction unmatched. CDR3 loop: CASSLFGRGRGNTEAFF. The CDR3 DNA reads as TGTGCCAGCAGTTTATTTGGCAGGGGGCGAGGGAACACTGAAGCTTTCTTT.

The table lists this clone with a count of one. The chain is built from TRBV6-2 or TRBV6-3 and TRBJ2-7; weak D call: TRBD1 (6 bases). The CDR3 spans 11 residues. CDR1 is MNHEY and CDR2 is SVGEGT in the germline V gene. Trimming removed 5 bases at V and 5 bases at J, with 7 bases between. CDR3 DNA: TGTGCCAGCAGTCGGACAGACGAGCAGTACTTC. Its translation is CASSRTDEQYF.